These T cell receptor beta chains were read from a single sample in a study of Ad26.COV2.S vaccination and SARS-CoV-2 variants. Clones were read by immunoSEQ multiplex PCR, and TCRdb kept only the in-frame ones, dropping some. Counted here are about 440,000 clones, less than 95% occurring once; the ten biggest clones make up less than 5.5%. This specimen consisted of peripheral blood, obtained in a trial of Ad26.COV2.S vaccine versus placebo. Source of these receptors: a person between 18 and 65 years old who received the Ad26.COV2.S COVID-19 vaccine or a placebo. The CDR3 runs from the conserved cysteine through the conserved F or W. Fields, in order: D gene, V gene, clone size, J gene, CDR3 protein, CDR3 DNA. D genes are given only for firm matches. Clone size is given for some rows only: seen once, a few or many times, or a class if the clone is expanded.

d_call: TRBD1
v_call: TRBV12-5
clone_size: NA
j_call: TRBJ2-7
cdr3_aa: CASGTGVSYEQYF
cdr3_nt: TGTGCTAGTGGTACAGGGGTCTCCTACGAGCAGTACTTC

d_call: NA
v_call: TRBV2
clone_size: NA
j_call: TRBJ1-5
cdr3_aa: CASSEEDVRASQPQHF
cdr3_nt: TGTGCCAGCAGCGAAGAGGACGTTCGGGCGAGTCAGCCCCAGCATTTT

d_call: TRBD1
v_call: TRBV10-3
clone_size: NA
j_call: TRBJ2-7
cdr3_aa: CASGQAYEQYF
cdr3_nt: TGTGCCTCCGGACAGGCCTACGAGCAGTACTTC

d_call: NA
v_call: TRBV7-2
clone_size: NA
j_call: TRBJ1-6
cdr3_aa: CASSPSGGSYNSPLHF
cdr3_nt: TGTGCCAGCAGCCCGTCGGGGGGGTCCTATAATTCACCCCTCCACTTT

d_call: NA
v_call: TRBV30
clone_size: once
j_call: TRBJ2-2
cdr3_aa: CAWKAGVNTGELFF
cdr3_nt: TGTGCCTGGAAAGCGGGCGTTAACACCGGGGAGCTGTTTTTT

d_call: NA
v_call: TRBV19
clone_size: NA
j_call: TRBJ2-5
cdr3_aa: CASSSSRELRETQYF
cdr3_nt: TGTGCCAGTAGTTCCAGCAGGGAACTACGGGAGACCCAGTACTTC

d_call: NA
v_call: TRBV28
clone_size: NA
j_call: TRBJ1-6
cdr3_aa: CASRPGTVNSPLHF
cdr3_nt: TGTGCCAGCAGACCCGGGACTGTGAATTCACCCCTCCACTTT

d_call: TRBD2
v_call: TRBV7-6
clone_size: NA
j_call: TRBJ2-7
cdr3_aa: CASSSSGTSDQSSYEQYF
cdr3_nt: TGTGCCAGCAGCTCCTCAGGGACTAGCGACCAGAGCTCCTACGAGCAGTACTTC

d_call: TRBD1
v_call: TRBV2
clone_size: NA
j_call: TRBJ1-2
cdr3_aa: CASSAGQVYGYTF
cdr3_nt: TGTGCCAGCAGTGCGGGACAGGTCTATGGCTACACCTTC

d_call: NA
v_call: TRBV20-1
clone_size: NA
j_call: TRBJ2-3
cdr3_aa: CSASSDRGADTQYF
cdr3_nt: TGCAGTGCTAGTTCTGACCGTGGCGCAGATACGCAGTATTTT

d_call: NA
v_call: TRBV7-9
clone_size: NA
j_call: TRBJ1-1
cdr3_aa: CASSLGADVGNTEAFF
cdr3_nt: TGTGCCAGCAGCTTAGGGGCAGACGTTGGGAACACTGAAGCTTTCTTT

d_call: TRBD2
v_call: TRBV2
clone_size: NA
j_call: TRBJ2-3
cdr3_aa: CASFRAGATDTQYF
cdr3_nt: TGTGCCAGCTTTAGGGCGGGAGCCACAGATACGCAGTATTTT

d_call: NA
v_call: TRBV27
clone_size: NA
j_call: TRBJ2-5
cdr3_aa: CASSLRGVQETQYF
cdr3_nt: TGTGCCAGCAGTTTAAGAGGGGTTCAAGAGACCCAGTACTTC

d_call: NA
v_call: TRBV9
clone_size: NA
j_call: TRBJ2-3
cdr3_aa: CASSVVEDTQYF
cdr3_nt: TGTGCCAGCAGCGTAGTGGAGGATACGCAGTATTTT

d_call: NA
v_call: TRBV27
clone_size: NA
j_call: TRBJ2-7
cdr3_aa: CASRKRSGVYEQYF
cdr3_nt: TGTGCCAGCCGCAAAAGGTCAGGGGTCTACGAGCAGTACTTC

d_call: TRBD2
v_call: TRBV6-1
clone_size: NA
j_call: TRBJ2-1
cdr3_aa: CASSERGDWNEQFF
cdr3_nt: TGTGCCAGCAGTGAACGGGGGGACTGGAATGAGCAGTTCTTC

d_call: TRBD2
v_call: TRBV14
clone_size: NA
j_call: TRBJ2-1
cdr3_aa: CASSQDRTSGRKGDNEQFF
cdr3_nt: TGTGCCAGCAGCCAAGATCGGACTAGCGGGAGGAAGGGTGACAATGAGCAGTTCTTC

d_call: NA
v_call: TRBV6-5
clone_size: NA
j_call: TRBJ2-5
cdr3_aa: CASSPRGGWGETQYF
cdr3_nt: TGTGCCAGCAGCCCAAGGGGGGGCTGGGGGGAGACCCAGTACTTC

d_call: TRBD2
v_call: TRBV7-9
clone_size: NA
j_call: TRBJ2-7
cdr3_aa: CASSLLAGREGDEQYF
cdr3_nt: TGTGCCAGCAGCTTGCTGGCGGGGCGGGAGGGTGACGAGCAGTACTTC

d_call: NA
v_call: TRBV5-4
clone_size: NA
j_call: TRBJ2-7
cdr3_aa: CASSLAGGWSYEQYF
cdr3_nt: TGTGCCAGCAGCTTGGCGGGGGGCTGGTCCTACGAGCAGTACTTC

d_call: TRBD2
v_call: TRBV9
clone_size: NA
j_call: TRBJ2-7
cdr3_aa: CASSVAPSGSYEQYF
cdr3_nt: TGTGCCAGCAGCGTAGCGCCTAGCGGGAGTTACGAGCAGTACTTC

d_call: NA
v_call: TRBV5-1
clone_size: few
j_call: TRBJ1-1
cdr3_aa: CASSTTQTNTEAFF
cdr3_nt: TGCGCCAGCAGCACTACTCAAACGAACACTGAAGCTTTCTTT

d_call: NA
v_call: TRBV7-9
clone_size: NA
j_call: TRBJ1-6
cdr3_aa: CASSAWGGMSDSPLHF
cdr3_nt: TGTGCCAGCAGCGCATGGGGGGGAATGAGCGACTCACCCCTCCACTTT

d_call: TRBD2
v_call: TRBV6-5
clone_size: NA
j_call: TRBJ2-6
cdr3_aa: CASRGGWANVLTF
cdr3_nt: TGTGCCAGCAGGGGAGGGTGGGCCAACGTCCTGACTTTC

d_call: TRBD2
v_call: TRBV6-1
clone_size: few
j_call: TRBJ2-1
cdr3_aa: CASSEVGGGREFF
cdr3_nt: TGTGCCAGCAGTGAAGTAGGAGGCGGGAGGGAGTTCTTC

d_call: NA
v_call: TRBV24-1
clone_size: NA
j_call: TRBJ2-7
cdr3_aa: CATSAPRRPPYEQYF
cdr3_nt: TGTGCCACCAGTGCCCCCCGCAGGCCCCCCTACGAGCAGTACTTC

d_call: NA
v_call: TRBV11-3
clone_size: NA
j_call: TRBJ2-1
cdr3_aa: CASSSLWGNEQFF
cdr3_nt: TGTGCCAGCAGTTCTCTCTGGGGCAATGAGCAGTTCTTC

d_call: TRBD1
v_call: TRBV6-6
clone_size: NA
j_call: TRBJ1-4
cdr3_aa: CASSTGEDGEKLFF
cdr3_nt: TGTGCCAGCAGCACAGGGGAGGACGGGGAAAAACTGTTTTTT

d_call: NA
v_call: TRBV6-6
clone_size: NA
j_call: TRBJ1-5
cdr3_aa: CASTNLGGPQHF
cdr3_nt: TGTGCCAGCACAAACCTTGGGGGGCCCCAGCATTTT

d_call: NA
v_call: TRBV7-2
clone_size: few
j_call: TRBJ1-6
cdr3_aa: CASSLGTNNSPLHF
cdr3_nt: TGTGCCAGCAGCTTAGGGACAAACAATTCACCCCTCCACTTT

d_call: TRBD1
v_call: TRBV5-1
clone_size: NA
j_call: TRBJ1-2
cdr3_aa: CASSLAQGTYGYTF
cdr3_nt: TGCGCCAGCAGCTTGGCACAGGGGACCTATGGCTACACCTTC

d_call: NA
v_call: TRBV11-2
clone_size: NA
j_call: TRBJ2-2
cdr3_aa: CASSPLQQTNTGELFF
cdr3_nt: TGTGCCAGCAGCCCTCTACAACAGACGAACACCGGGGAGCTGTTTTTT

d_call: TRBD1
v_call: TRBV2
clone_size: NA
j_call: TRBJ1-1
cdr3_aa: CANVGGPNTEAFF
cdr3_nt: TGTGCTAATGTAGGGGGCCCGAACACTGAAGCTTTCTTT

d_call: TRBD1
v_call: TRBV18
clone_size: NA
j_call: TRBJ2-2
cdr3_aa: CASSPRDRGGTGELFF
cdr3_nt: TGTGCCAGCTCACCTCGCGACAGGGGAGGAACCGGGGAGCTGTTTTTT

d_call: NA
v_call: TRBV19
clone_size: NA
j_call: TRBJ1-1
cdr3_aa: CASSISLNTEAFF
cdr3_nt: TGTGCCAGTAGTATATCCTTGAACACTGAAGCTTTCTTT

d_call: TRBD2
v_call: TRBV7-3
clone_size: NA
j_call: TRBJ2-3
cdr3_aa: CASSLRGRRADTQYF
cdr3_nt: TGTGCCAGCAGCTTACGCGGGAGACGGGCAGATACGCAGTATTTT

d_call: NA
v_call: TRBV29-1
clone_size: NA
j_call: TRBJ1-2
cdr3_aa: CSVLEGNYGYTF
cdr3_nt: TGCAGCGTTCTTGAAGGGAACTATGGCTACACCTTC

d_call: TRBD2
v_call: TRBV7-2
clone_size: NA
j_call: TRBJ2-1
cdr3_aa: CASSLGLAGYNEQFF
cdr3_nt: TGTGCCAGCAGCTTAGGACTAGCGGGTTACAATGAGCAGTTCTTC

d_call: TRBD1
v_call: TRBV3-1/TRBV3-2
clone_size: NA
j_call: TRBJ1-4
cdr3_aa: CASSQLDRASEKLFF
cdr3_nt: TGTGCCAGCAGCCAATTGGACAGGGCGAGTGAAAAACTGTTTTTT

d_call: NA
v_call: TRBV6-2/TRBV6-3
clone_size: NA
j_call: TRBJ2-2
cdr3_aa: CASSYPARLANTGELFF
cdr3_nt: TGTGCCAGCAGTTACCCCGCCAGGTTAGCGAACACCGGGGAGCTGTTTTTT

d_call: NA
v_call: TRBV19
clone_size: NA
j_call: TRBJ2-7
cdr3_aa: CASSIGPTGNSYEQYF
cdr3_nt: TGTGCCAGTAGTATAGGACCCACGGGAAACTCCTACGAGCAGTACTTC